The 17 T cell receptor beta chains listed next were all sequenced from one sample in a study of blood T cell repertoires in COVID-19. Assay: immunoSEQ multiplex PCR; the TCRdb copy retains only in-frame clones and omits some. Of a few hundred thousand clones listed, 88% were seen once; the top ten hold 0.7%. The specimen was peripheral blood. The receptors stem from a human donor in a cohort sampled during active COVID-19.

The chain links TRBV2 to TRBJ1-2, with 8 nucleotides matching TRBD1. Losses at the gene ends were 8 bases for V and 6 bases for J; bases not matched to a gene: 5. The CDR3 length is 12 residues. Germline CDR1 and CDR2: SNHLY and FYNNEI. The CDR3 nucleotides read TGTGCCAGCGTATGGACAGGGAATGGCTACACCTTC. Its translation is CASVWTGNGYTF.

J is TRBJ2-7 and V is TRBV24-1, with 12 nucleotides matching TRBD1. The V and J ends lost 0 bases and 4 bases, in that order; junction bases with no gene match: 3. Per the germline V gene, CDR1 is KGHDR and CDR2 is SFDVKD. The length of the CDR3 is 16 residues. The DNA for the CDR3 is TGTGCCACCAGTGATTTGGGGGACAGGGGGCGGTACGAGCAGTACTTC. Its protein product is CATSDLGDRGRYEQYF.

The chain's CDR3 is CASSPPREATQYF. The DNA for the CDR3 is TGTGCCAGCAGCCCCCCCCGGGAGGCGACCCAGTACTTC. V and J are TRBV7-9 and TRBJ2-5; 7 bases line up with TRBD2. Germline V lookup: CDR1 SEHNR, CDR2 FQNEAQ (reference sequence). V was pared by 5 bases and J by 7 bases, with 7 bases of the junction left unmatched. This CDR3 has 13 amino acids.

This clone turned up a few times. The V and J genes are TRBV4-3 and TRBJ2-4, with unresolved D. The CDR3 contains 16 residues. Germline V lookup: CDR1 LGHNA, CDR2 YSLEER. Trimming took 0 bases from V and 0 from J, leaving 9 bases between them. The CDR3 spells CASSQERLIAKNIQYF. DNA of the CDR3: TGCGCCAGCAGCCAAGAGAGGTTAATAGCCAAAAACATTCAGTACTTC.

The CDR3 sequence is CASSQDRGTVYGYTF. CDR3 bases: TGCGCCAGCAGCCAAGATCGGGGGACAGTCTATGGCTACACCTTC. The chain uses TRBV4-1 and TRBJ1-2; 7 positions match TRBD1. The CDR3 spans 15 residues. V gave up 0 bases and J gave up 4 bases; unmatched junction bases: 5. Germline-derived CDR1 and CDR2 are MGHRA and YSYEKL.

This clone occurred a few times. The rearrangement uses TRBV19 and TRBJ1-4; 8 nucleotides agree with TRBD1. The V gene end was trimmed by 5 bases and the J gene end by 3 bases; junction bases not matched to a gene: 2. Germline loops: CDR1 LNHDA, CDR2 SQIVND (reference sequence). This CDR3 is built from 14 residues. The DNA of the CDR3 is TGTGCCAGTAGTGGGGACAGGTCTAATGAAAAACTGTTTTTT. The encoded protein is CASSGDRSNEKLFF.

The chain is built from TRBV29-1 and TRBJ1-2, with D perhaps matching TRBD1 (5 bases). Germline-derived CDR1 and CDR2 are SQVTM and ANQGSEA. This CDR3 has 10 residues. The germline V and J ends were trimmed by 4 bases and 7 bases, with 7 bases remaining between them. The CDR3 is CSVGGGGYTF. The CDR3 DNA is TGCAGCGTTGGGGGGGGTGGCTACACCTTC.

The chain links TRBV9 to TRBJ2-3; 9 bases line up with TRBD2. CDR3 length equals 19 residues. CDR1 SGDLS and CDR2 YYNGEE come from the germline V gene. Trimming cost V 2 bases and J 5 bases; bases outside gene matches: 18. The CDR3 DNA reads as TGTGCCAGCAGCGTTGCCACTGACCTTGGCGGGGGGGTCGGAGATACGCAGTATTTT. Translation: CASSVATDLGGGVGDTQYF.

The chain carries TRBV24-1 and TRBJ2-2; the D gene is possibly TRBD1 (6 bases). The CDR3 runs to 14 residues. Trimming removed 4 bases from V and 3 bases from J, with 8 bases in between. Germline V gene lookup returns CDR1 KGHDR and CDR2 SFDVKD. The CDR3 region is CATSEYRDTGELFF. Here the CDR3 DNA reads TGTGCCACCAGTGAATACAGGGACACCGGGGAGCTGTTTTTT.

Comments on this clone: The junction does not match germline at one end; this may be a read error. The chain combines TRBV27 with TRBJ2-7, with D perhaps TRBD2 (6 bases). The CDR3 is made up of 14 amino acids. Germline V gene sequence: CDR1 MNHEY, CDR2 SMNVEV (reference sequence). CDR3 DNA: TGTGCCAACAGTTTACGATCTCGGGGGTACGAGCAGTACTTC. Translating it yields CANSLRSRGYEQYF.

This chain connects TRBV5-8 to TRBJ2-1; 9 bases fit TRBD2. With V trimmed by 0 bases and J by 5 bases, 3 bases remained unmatched. The CDR3 sequence is 15 residues long. The V gene's germline CDR1 is SGHTS and CDR2 YDEGEE. CDR3 loop: CASSLGTSADNEQFF. CDR3 DNA sequence: TGTGCCAGCAGCTTGGGGACTAGCGCCGACAATGAGCAGTTCTTC.

The rearrangement uses TRBV7-2 and TRBJ2-7; possibly TRBD1 for D (6 bases). Trimming took off 5 bases at V and 0 bases at J, with 17 bases between the two ends. Germline-derived CDR1 and CDR2 are SGHTA and FQGNSA. The CDR3 is 16 residues long. The CDR3 DNA reads as TGTGCCAGCAGCCTACGGACAGCGTCGTTCTCCTACGAGCAGTACTTC. Its protein is CASSLRTASFSYEQYF.

The chain recombines TRBV15 with TRBJ1-2, with D perhaps TRBD1 (6 bases). CDR3 size: 14 residues. From germline, CDR1 is LNHNV and CDR2 YYDKDF (reference sequence). V lost 9 bases and J 4 bases, leaving 18 bases between the germline ends. CDR3 protein: CATRRGGLAYGYTF. Here the CDR3 DNA reads TGTGCCACTAGGCGGGGGGGCTTAGCCTATGGCTACACCTTC.

V gene TRBV3-1 (or the pseudogene TRBV3-2) combines with J gene TRBJ1-2; D remains ambiguous. Per germline, CDR1 LGHDT and CDR2 YNNKEL (reference sequence). There are 13 residues in the CDR3. Deletions cut 6 bases from V and 4 bases from J, with 12 bases between. The CDR3 region has the DNA TGTGCCAGCAGTCTGGAGGGATTCTATGGCTACACCTTC. Protein sequence: CASSLEGFYGYTF.

V usage is TRBV9 and J usage is TRBJ2-2; the D gene is possibly TRBD2 (5 bases). Germline V gene sequence: CDR1 SGDLS, CDR2 YYNGEE. The CDR3 totals 16 residues. The ends were cut back, 4 bases at V and 4 bases at J, with 17 bases in the middle. The CDR3 loop reads CASSPIAAEGTGELFF. The CDR3 DNA reads TGTGCCAGCAGCCCTATCGCCGCCGAGGGCACCGGGGAGCTGTTTTTT. Full variable domain (missing parts from reference TRBV9 and TRBJ2-2): DSGVTQTPKHLITATGQRVTLRCSPRSGDLSVYWYQQSLDQGLQFLIQYYNGEERAKGNILERFSAQQFPDLHSELNLSSLELGDSALYFCASSPIAAEGTGELFFGEGSRLTVL.

Turning to this clone: Additional DNA sequences in this sample encode the identical CDR3. This rearrangement joins TRBV4-3 to TRBJ2-5; 8 bases align to TRBD1. Germline CDR1 LGHNA, CDR2 YSLEER. V lost 0 bases, J lost 5 bases, and 8 bases stayed unmatched. The CDR3 length is 16 residues. The DNA of the CDR3 is TGCGCCAGCAGCCAAGACGGACAGGGCAGGGGTGAGACCCAGTACTTC. Translated, it gives CASSQDGQGRGETQYF.

This chain connects TRBV4-2 to TRBJ2-2, with 12 bases lining up with TRBD2. Germline trimming cut 0 bases from V and 7 bases from J; bases unmatched to any gene: 9. The CDR3 length is 18 residues. CDR1 is LGHNA and CDR2 is YNFKEQ in the germline V gene. CDR3 coding DNA: TGTGCCAGCAGCCAAGAGAAAAGGACTAGCGGGATAGGCGGGGAGCTGTTTTTT. Protein: CASSQEKRTSGIGGELFF.